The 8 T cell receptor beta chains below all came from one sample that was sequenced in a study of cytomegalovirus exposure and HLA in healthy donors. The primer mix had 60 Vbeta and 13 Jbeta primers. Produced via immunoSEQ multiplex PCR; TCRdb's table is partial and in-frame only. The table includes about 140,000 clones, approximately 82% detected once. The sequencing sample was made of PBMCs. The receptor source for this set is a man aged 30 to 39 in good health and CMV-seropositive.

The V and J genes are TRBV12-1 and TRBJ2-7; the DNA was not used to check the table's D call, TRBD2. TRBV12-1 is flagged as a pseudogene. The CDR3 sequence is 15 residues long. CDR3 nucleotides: TGTGCCAGCAGCCTTGTCGAGGCGGCCTCCTACGAGCAGTACTTC. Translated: CASSLVEAASYEQYF.

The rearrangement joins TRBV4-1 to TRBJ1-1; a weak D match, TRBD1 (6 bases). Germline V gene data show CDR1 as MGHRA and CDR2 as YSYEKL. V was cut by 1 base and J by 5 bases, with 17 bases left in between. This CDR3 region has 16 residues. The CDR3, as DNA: TGCGCCAGCAGCCAAGTAATGTCTCGGGGACAAACTGAAGCTTTCTTT. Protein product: CASSQVMSRGQTEAFF.

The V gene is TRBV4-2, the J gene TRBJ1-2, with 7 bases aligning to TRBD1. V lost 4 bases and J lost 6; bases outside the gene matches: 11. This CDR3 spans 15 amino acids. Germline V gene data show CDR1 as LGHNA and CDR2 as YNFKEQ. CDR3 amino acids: CASSPRGEGVHGYTF. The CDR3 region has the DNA TGTGCCAGCAGCCCCAGGGGGGAAGGGGTTCATGGCTACACCTTC.

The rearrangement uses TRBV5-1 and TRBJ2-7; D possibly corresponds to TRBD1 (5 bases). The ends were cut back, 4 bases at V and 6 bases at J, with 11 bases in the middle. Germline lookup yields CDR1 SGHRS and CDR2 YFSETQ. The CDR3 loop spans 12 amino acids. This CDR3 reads CASSPGLPEQYF. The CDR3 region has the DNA TGCGCCAGCAGCCCAGGGCTGCCCGAGCAGTACTTC. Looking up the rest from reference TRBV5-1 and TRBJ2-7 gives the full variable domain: KAGVTQTPRYLIKTRGQQVTLSCSPISGHRSVSWYQQTPGQGLQFLFEYFSETQRNKGNFPGRFSGRQFSNSRSEMNVSTLELGDSALYLCASSPGLPEQYFGPGTRLTVT.

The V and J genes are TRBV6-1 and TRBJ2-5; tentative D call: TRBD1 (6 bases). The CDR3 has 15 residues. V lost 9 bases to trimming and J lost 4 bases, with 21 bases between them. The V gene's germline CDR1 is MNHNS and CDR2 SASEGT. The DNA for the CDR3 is TGTGCCAGTAGGAAAGGGCCCGACAGGAGAGAGACCCAGTACTTC. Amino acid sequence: CASRKGPDRRETQYF.

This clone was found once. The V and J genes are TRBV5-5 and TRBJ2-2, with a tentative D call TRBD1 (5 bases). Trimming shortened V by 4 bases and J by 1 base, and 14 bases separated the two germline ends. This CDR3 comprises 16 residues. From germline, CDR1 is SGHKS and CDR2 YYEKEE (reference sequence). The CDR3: CASSARQSKNTGELFF. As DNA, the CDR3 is TGTGCCAGCAGCGCCCGACAGTCCAAGAACACCGGGGAGCTGTTTTTT.

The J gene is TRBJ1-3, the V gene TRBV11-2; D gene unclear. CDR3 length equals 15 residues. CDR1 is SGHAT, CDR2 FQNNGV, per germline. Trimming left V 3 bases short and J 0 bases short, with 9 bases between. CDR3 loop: CASSFRAGSGNTIYF. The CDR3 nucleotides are TGTGCCAGCAGCTTTAGGGCGGGCTCTGGAAACACCATATATTTT.

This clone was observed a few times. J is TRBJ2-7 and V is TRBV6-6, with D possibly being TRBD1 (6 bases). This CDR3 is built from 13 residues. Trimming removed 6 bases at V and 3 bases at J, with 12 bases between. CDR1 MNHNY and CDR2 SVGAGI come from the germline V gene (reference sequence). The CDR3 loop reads CASRGGERYEQYF. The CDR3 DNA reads TGTGCCAGCAGAGGGGGAGAGCGCTACGAGCAGTACTTC.